The entry below describes one TCR beta chain. CD8+ and CD4+ T cells circulating in blood were sequenced for TCR beta. TEMRA cells were enriched by FACS, and CD4+ and CD8+ T cells were negatively isolated. This entry is derived from a study of CD8 T cells in Susac syndrome. RNA totalling about 0.45 to 1 ug underwent reverse transcription with random hexamers. The TCR beta CDR3 was amplified by immunoSEQ multiplex PCR across 54 Vbeta, 13 Jbeta. TCRdb fed the immunoSEQ multiplex PCR reads into MiXCR, producing one record per CDR3 protein. The repertoire holds about 130,000 distinct CDR3 sequences, with approximately 90% as singletons. V was cut by 7 bases and J by 7 bases, with 11 bases left in between. The CDR3 contains 12 residues.

This TCR came from a human donor with multiple sclerosis. Sequencing used CD8+ T cells from PBMCs. V usage is TRBV12-3 or TRBV12-4 and J usage is TRBJ2-1; D is unclear. CDR3 sequence reads: CASTQGVNEQFF. CDR3 DNA sequence: TGTGCCAGCACCCAAGGAGTAAATGAGCAGTTCTTC.